This TCR beta chain was sequenced during a study of shared clonotypes between healthy human individuals. Overall study context: Per donor, three plates held CD4 naive cells, three held CD4 memory, two held CD8 naive and one held CD8 memory.

Investigators divided CD4+ cells into CD45RA+ naive and CD45RA-negative memory subsets. Concerning this clone: No antigen is known for it.

V lost 5 bases, J lost 6 bases, and 15 bases stayed unmatched. The CDR3 runs to 16 residues. Germline CDR1 is SGHVS and CDR2 is FNYEAQ. Method: immunoSEQ multiplex PCR; TCRdb's copy keeps in-frame clones and lacks some. The data show roughly 1.5 million clones, with 95% to 99% seen just once and about 0.45% held by the top ten. Study-wide findings and caveats: Naive subsets, compared against memory subsets, generally had larger estimated richness values.

The chain carries TRBV7-6 and TRBJ2-5; 7 bases line up with TRBD1. The TCR was taken from a man between 25 and 39 years old in good health. The material sequenced was naive CD4+ T cells sorted from blood. Subset indicated: CD45RA+ positively selected. CDR3 amino acids: CASSPGTVLVGQTQYF. In nucleotides, the CDR3 is TGTGCCAGCAGCCCGGGGACAGTTTTGGTAGGGCAGACCCAGTACTTC.